This entry describes one T cell receptor (beta chain). What it binds is unknown. This specimen comes from a study of human T cells and chemical hapten exposure. About the study: Mostly female patients had alopecia areata, totalis or universalis.

TCRdb reanalysed the RACE reads using MiXCR and keeps one entry per CDR3 protein. The sample holds 62,000 or so distinct CDR3 sequences; around 10% are singletons and the top ten take more than 2%. The study's findings and limits: Controls had significantly fewer large CDR3 similarity clusters than were formed by expanded TCRs.

The trim removed 1 base at V and 4 bases at J, leaving 3 bases unmatched. The CDR3 is 15 amino acids. Germline V gene sequence: CDR1 SGHVS, CDR2 FNYEAQ. Time point defined: patch test 3, about 24 weeks after DPC sensitization. Documented treatment: therapeutic diphenylcyclopropenone sensitization with weekly scalp DPC. This TCR came from a woman aged 30 to 39 with alopecia areata. Some clones in this sample may be carry-over from other donors' samples. V and J are TRBV7-6 and TRBJ2-1, with 8 nucleotides matching TRBD2. Sequenced material: whole blood, taken in connection with sensitization to the hapten diphenylcyclopropenone (DPC). The CDR3 DNA is TGTGCCAGCAGCTTAGATCCTAGCGGGTACAATGAGCAGTTCTTC. Residues: CASSLDPSGYNEQFF.